This T cell receptor (beta chain) was recorded in a study of T cell repertoires in cytomegalovirus infection. Study information: Shared public TCR beta signatures pointed to both CMV infection and a matching HLA type.

This clonotype was seen ten or more times. One entry per CDR3 protein, called by TCRdb with MiXCR from the reads. In the table there are 200,000 to 300,000 distinct CDR3 sequences, approximately 13% of which are singletons. V lost 5 bases and J lost 2, with 9 bases in between. CDR3 size: 14 residues. Looked up from germline, CDR1 is SGHVS and CDR2 is FNYEAQ. The sample consisted of PBMCs. This sequence was found in a human donor in good health (CMV status not recorded). Some clones in this sample may be carry-over from other donors' samples. The gene calls are TRBV7-6 and TRBJ2-2; D is possibly TRBD2 (5 bases). The CDR3 loop is CASSPRGNTGELFF. The CDR3 DNA reads TGTGCCAGCAGCCCCCGGGGAAACACCGGGGAGCTGTTTTTT.